These T cell receptor beta chains were read from a single sample in a study of blood T cell repertoires in COVID-19. Data came from immunoSEQ multiplex PCR; TCRdb stores just in-frame clones and leaves some out. The sample has over 45,000 clones, about 87% seen once. The sequenced material came from peripheral blood. These receptors were obtained from a man aged 35 to 55 with COVID-19, enrolled during active disease. The CDR3 runs from the conserved cysteine through the conserved F or W. Each record gives: CDR3 protein, CDR3 DNA, D gene, J gene, V gene, clone size. D genes are given only for firm matches. Clone sizes are given selectively: once, few, many, or a class where the clone is expanded.

CASSFLNYGYTF,TGTGCCAGCAGTTTCCTAAACTATGGCTACACCTTC,.,TRBJ1-2,TRBV28,few
CASRTAEKLFF,TGTGCCAGCAGAACAGCTGAAAAACTGTTTTTT,.,TRBJ1-4,TRBV2,.
CASSLLGLAVNEQFF,TGCGCCAGCAGCCTTTTAGGACTAGCGGTAAATGAGCAGTTCTTC,TRBD2,TRBJ2-1,TRBV4-1,.
CASSPTVLGHSGELFF,TGTGCCAGCTCACCAACTGTTCTCGGACACTCCGGGGAGCTGTTTTTT,.,TRBJ2-2,TRBV18,.
CAISRGREVNTEAFF,TGTGCCATCAGCAGGGGGCGTGAGGTGAACACTGAAGCTTTCTTT,TRBD1,TRBJ1-1,TRBV10-3,.
CASSLIVNTEAFF,TGTGCCAGCAGCTTAATAGTAAACACTGAAGCTTTCTTT,.,TRBJ1-1,TRBV7-2,.
CASSVAGGGDIRGEQFF,TGTGCCAGCAGCGTAGCAGGGGGAGGTGATATAAGGGGTGAGCAGTTCTTC,.,TRBJ2-1,TRBV9,.
CASVERGTGFHGHQPQHF,TGTGCCAGCGTCGAGAGGGGGACAGGGTTTCACGGGCATCAGCCCCAGCATTTT,.,TRBJ1-5,TRBV21-1,.
CASSGMTGGQPQHF,TGTGCCAGCAGTGGGATGACGGGGGGTCAGCCCCAGCATTTT,.,TRBJ1-5,TRBV2,.
CAISESGTSGHIQYF,TGTGCCATCAGTGAGTCGGGGACTAGCGGTCACATTCAGTACTTC,TRBD2,TRBJ2-4,TRBV10-3,.
CAWSGGRGSTDTQYF,TGTGCCTGGAGCGGGGGGCGGGGGAGCACAGATACGCAGTATTTT,.,TRBJ2-3,TRBV30,.
CASIARDRGNTEAFF,TGTGCCAGTATCGCCCGGGACAGGGGAAACACTGAAGCTTTCTTT,TRBD1,TRBJ1-1,TRBV19,.
CASRDRGGQETQYF,TGCGCCAGCAGAGACCGGGGGGGACAAGAGACCCAGTACTTC,TRBD2,TRBJ2-5,TRBV4-1,.
CATEGTGVNTEAFF,TGCGCCACCGAAGGGACAGGGGTGAACACTGAAGCTTTCTTT,TRBD1,TRBJ1-1,TRBV10-1,.
CASSPSAEVGQPQHF,TGTGCCAGCTCCCCTTCGGCGGAAGTGGGTCAGCCCCAGCATTTT,.,TRBJ1-5,TRBV18,.
CATSRDLTGNTGELFF,TGTGCCACCAGCAGAGACCTGACAGGGAACACCGGGGAGCTGTTTTTT,.,TRBJ2-2,TRBV15,.
CASSPRDGDLGSPLHF,TGTGCCAGCTCACCACGTGACGGGGATCTTGGCTCACCCCTCCACTTT,.,TRBJ1-6,TRBV18,.
CASSLWTSGSYEQYF,TGTGCCAGCAGCCTCTGGACTAGCGGGTCCTACGAGCAGTACTTC,TRBD2,TRBJ2-7,TRBV2,.
CSASWGSGESRTQYF,TGCAGTGCTAGTTGGGGTAGCGGGGAATCGCGGACCCAGTACTTC,TRBD2,TRBJ2-5,TRBV20-1,.
CASSLSGQGVYEQYF,TGTGCCAGCAGCTTATCCGGACAGGGAGTCTACGAGCAGTACTTC,TRBD1,TRBJ2-7,TRBV11-3,.
CASSSSGTGGGDTQYF,TGTGCCAGCAGCTCCTCCGGGACAGGGGGCGGTGATACGCAGTATTTT,TRBD1,TRBJ2-3,TRBV5-5,.
CATSLGQGRYDYGYTF,TGTGCCACCAGCCTGGGACAGGGAAGGTACGACTATGGCTACACCTTC,TRBD1,TRBJ1-2,TRBV15,.
CASRKAGSTDTQYF,TGTGCCAGCAGGAAGGCGGGGAGCACAGATACGCAGTATTTT,.,TRBJ2-3,TRBV6-6,.
CASSQNSAGGYEQYF,TGTGCCAGCAGCCAAAACTCGGCGGGAGGCTACGAGCAGTACTTC,TRBD2,TRBJ2-7,TRBV3-1/TRBV3-2,.
CASRQNLASGGSYNEQFF,TGCGCCAGCCGTCAGAATCTAGCATCCGGAGGGTCCTACAATGAGCAGTTCTTC,.,TRBJ2-1,TRBV10-2,.
CASRGTDQETQYF,TGCGCCAGCAGGGGGACAGACCAAGAGACCCAGTACTTC,TRBD1,TRBJ2-5,TRBV5-1,.
CASSSLTGASGNTIYF,TGTGCCAGTAGTTCTTTGACAGGGGCCTCTGGAAACACCATATATTTT,TRBD1,TRBJ1-3,TRBV19,.
CASKLGLAGVQETQYF,TGTGCCAGCAAATTGGGACTAGCGGGGGTCCAAGAGACCCAGTACTTC,TRBD2,TRBJ2-5,TRBV2,.
CASSPLAGTGETQYF,TGTGCCAGCAGCCCCCTAGCGGGCACGGGGGAGACCCAGTACTTC,TRBD2,TRBJ2-5,TRBV9,.
CASTQNREGRYTF,TGTGCCAGTACCCAAAACAGGGAGGGTCGATACACCTTC,.,TRBJ1-2,TRBV19,.
CASSLGAQNTGELFF,TGCGCCAGCAGCTTGGGCGCCCAAAACACCGGGGAGCTGTTTTTT,.,TRBJ2-2,TRBV5-1,.
CASSLWTGDQETQYF,TGTGCCAGCAGCTTATGGACAGGGGACCAAGAGACCCAGTACTTC,TRBD1,TRBJ2-5,TRBV7-9,.
CASSFNVVPREAFF,TGTGCCAGCAGTTTTAATGTCGTTCCCCGGGAAGCTTTCTTT,.,TRBJ1-1,TRBV27,.
CASSLRVAGRDETQYF,TGTGCCAGCAGCCTTAGAGTAGCGGGGCGAGATGAGACCCAGTACTTC,TRBD2,TRBJ2-5,TRBV7-8,.
CASSPLGGSSFQETQYF,TGTGCCAGCTCACCACTCGGAGGTAGTTCGTTCCAAGAGACCCAGTACTTC,.,TRBJ2-5,TRBV18,.
CASSQDHFVYNEQFF,TGTGCCAGCAGCCAAGATCACTTTGTTTACAATGAGCAGTTCTTC,.,TRBJ2-1,TRBV4-2,.
CASVGTSGPGGELFF,TGTGCCAGTGTGGGGACTAGCGGTCCGGGCGGGGAGCTGTTTTTT,TRBD2,TRBJ2-2,TRBV2,.